This is a list of T cell receptor beta chains from one sample in a study of cytomegalovirus exposure and HLA in healthy donors. TCRdb keeps only in-frame clones here, not all; method: immunoSEQ multiplex PCR. Among around 100,000 clones listed, about 68% were seen once. The sequencing input was PBMCs. The receptors come from a man aged 25-45 years in good health and CMV-seropositive. The CDR3 runs from the conserved cysteine through the conserved F or W. A D gene is named only where the DNA matches it firmly. The listing skips clone size in some rows; elsewhere it reads once, few, many or a size class.

d_call	v_call	clone_size	j_call	cdr3_nt	cdr3_aa
TRBD1	TRBV6-5	.	TRBJ1-5	TGTGCCAGCAACACAGAACAGGGGAATCAGCCCCAGCATTTT	CASNTEQGNQPQHF
TRBD1	TRBV10-3	.	TRBJ1-4	TGTGCCATCAGTGGCGGGACAGACAATGAAAAACTGTTTTTT	CAISGGTDNEKLFF
TRBD2	TRBV11-3	.	TRBJ2-5	TGTGCCAGCAGCTCTAGCGGGGGGGCCGGGCAAGAGACCCAGTACTTC	CASSSSGGAGQETQYF
.	TRBV18	once	TRBJ2-7	TGTGCCAGCTCACCGGGGCAACAGGGACGGTACGAGCAGTACTTC	CASSPGQQGRYEQYF
.	TRBV6-5	.	TRBJ1-6	TGTGCCACGCTTGGCGGGAATAATTCACCCCTCCACTTT	CATLGGNNSPLHF
TRBD1	TRBV14	few	TRBJ2-7	TGTGCCAGCAGCCTGGACAGGTTCTACGAGCAGTACTTC	CASSLDRFYEQYF
TRBD1	TRBV18	once	TRBJ2-5	TGTGCCAGCTCACAAGGGACAGGAATATACCAAGAGACCCAGTACTTC	CASSQGTGIYQETQYF
.	TRBV5-4	.	TRBJ2-7	TGTGCCAGCAGCCCGAGTCTGTCCTATAGCTCCTACGAGCAGTACTTC	CASSPSLSYSSYEQYF
TRBD2	TRBV5-1	.	TRBJ2-3	TGCGCCAGCAGCTTGGATGGGACTAGCGGCACAGATACGCAGTATTTT	CASSLDGTSGTDTQYF
.	TRBV11-3	.	TRBJ1-2	TGTGCCAGCAGCCCAACGGGGGGTCCGAGCTATGGCTACACCTTC	CASSPTGGPSYGYTF
.	TRBV7-9	.	TRBJ2-7	TGTGCCAGCAGCTTAGGGGACACATACTACGAGCAGTACTTC	CASSLGDTYYEQYF
TRBD2	TRBV10-3	.	TRBJ2-2	TGTGCCACGACGCGGCTAGCGGGGGCCTCGAACACCGGGGAGCTGTTTTTT	CATTRLAGASNTGELFF
.	TRBV28	.	TRBJ2-7	TGTGCCAGCAGTTCCTGGGCAGGGGCAAACGAGCAGTACTTC	CASSSWAGANEQYF
TRBD1	TRBV5-4	once	TRBJ1-2	TGTGCCAGCAGCTTGGGGACAGGGAAGCGCTACACCTTC	CASSLGTGKRYTF
TRBD2	TRBV19	once	TRBJ2-3	TGTGCCAGTAGTATTAGGACTAGCGGCACAGATACGCAGTATTTT	CASSIRTSGTDTQYF
.	TRBV7-2	.	TRBJ1-2	TGTGCCAGCAGCCCCCGGACTCCCAACTATGGCTACACCTTC	CASSPRTPNYGYTF
TRBD2	TRBV19	.	TRBJ2-3	TGTGCCAGTAGTTTCCGGACTAGCGGGGGTAGAGATACGCAGTATTTT	CASSFRTSGGRDTQYF
.	TRBV9	.	TRBJ2-3	TGTGCCAGCAGCGTCGCAGGCCAAGATACGCAGTATTTT	CASSVAGQDTQYF
.	TRBV1	.	TRBJ2-7	TGCACCAGCAGCCTAAGGACTAGCGGGGGATCCTACGAGCAGTACTTC	CTSSLRTSGGSYEQYF
.	TRBV30	few	TRBJ2-7	TGTGCCTGGAGTGTACTCGGCTACGAGCAGTACTTC	CAWSVLGYEQYF
.	TRBV9	few	TRBJ1-1	TGTGCCAGCTGGAACAGGAACACTGAAGCTTTCTTT	CASWNRNTEAFF
.	TRBV7-9	.	TRBJ2-5	TGTGCCAGCAGCCCCACCGGAGAGACCCAGTACTTC	CASSPTGETQYF
TRBD1	TRBV10-1	.	TRBJ2-2	TGCGCCAGCGGACAGGGCACCGGGGAGCTGTTTTTT	CASGQGTGELFF
.	TRBV30	.	TRBJ1-4	TGTGCCTGGAGTGGTCTGGAGGGAGGAAAACTGTTTTTT	CAWSGLEGGKLFF
TRBD1	TRBV27	.	TRBJ1-2	TGTGCCAGCAGATCAGGGGGCGAGGACTATGGCTACACCTTC	CASRSGGEDYGYTF
.	TRBV2	.	TRBJ2-5	TGTGCCATCGGGGTTTACGGAGAGACCCAGTACTTC	CAIGVYGETQYF
TRBD1	TRBV4-1	.	TRBJ2-2	TGCGCCAGCAGCCAGTCCTTTCTGACAGGGATCCCGAACACCGGGGAGCTGTTTTTT	CASSQSFLTGIPNTGELFF
.	TRBV5-6	.	TRBJ1-2	TGTGCCAGCAGCTTGTTGCAGGCCCGGTACGGCTACACCTTC	CASSLLQARYGYTF
.	TRBV12-1	few	TRBJ2-5	TGTGCCAGCAGCTTTGCTTGGTTGGGGGGGGAGCAGTACTTC	CASSFAWLGGEQYF